This T cell receptor (beta chain) was documented in a study of blood T cells in healthy people across ages. Next came a second PCR, run for about 7 to 12 cycles, which used a sample-barcoded 5' primer along with a J-beta primer mix. Each CDR3 protein gets one entry after TCRdb re-called the 5' RACE reads with MiXCR. The sample records roughly 500,000 distinct CDR3 sequences, 27% being singletons. The CDR3 spans 13 residues. The V end was cut by 3 bases, the J end by 2 bases, with 8 bases between. Germline CDR1 reads DFQATT; CDR2 reads SNEGSKA (reference sequence). This TCR came from a woman in her 70s in good health. Material: blood. The gene calls are TRBV20-1 and TRBJ2-1; a weak D match, TRBD2 (6 bases). The CDR3 reads CSARTGAYNEQFF. The CDR3 bases are TGCAGTGCTAGGACGGGAGCCTACAATGAGCAGTTCTTC.